What follows is one T cell receptor (beta chain) and its context. Its antigen remains unidentified. Base qualities were left out, and no much larger clone turns up one base away. This record comes from a study of OX40 agonist ivuxolimab in advanced cancers. In the study overall: The costimulatory receptor OX40 (CD134) was targeted by ivuxolimab, a fully human IgG2 agonistic monoclonal antibody. Intravenous ivuxolimab was administered to patients every 2 weeks at six dose levels: 0.01, 0.1, 0.3, 1.5, 3 and 10 mg/kg. Partial responses occurred in three dose-escalation patients, of whom one had hepatocellular carcinoma and two had cutaneous melanoma. A male proportion of nearly 85% and a mean age of 60 years, ranging from roughly 23 to 85, were recorded for the dose-escalation cohort. Of the roughly 52 dose-escalation patients, hepatocellular carcinoma was present in about 20, melanoma in approximately 15, renal cell carcinoma in 9 and head and neck cancer in 9. Peripheral TCRbeta sequencing aimed to test whether ivuxolimab altered TCR sequence diversity and caused clonal T-cell expansion. The paper describes the monotherapy dose-escalation part (N ≈ 52 patients) of the phase I trial of ivuxolimab. Patients were allowed to have had prior anti-PD-1, anti-PD-L1 or anti-CTLA-4 therapy, and approximately 39% of the dose-escalation patients had been treated with checkpoint inhibitors. The investigation overall reported the following: After ivuxolimab, expanded clones were on average more numerous among CD8+ T cells than among CD4+ T cells. Low levels of normalized T-cell clonal expansion were also seen in some patients who did not respond. At doses of 0.1 to 3.0 mg/kg, clonal expansion of both CD4+ and CD8+ T cells in blood was seen between baseline and week 6. In the 0.1-3.0 mg/kg groups, partial responders were among the patients with the lowest normalized peripheral clonal expansion, particularly in CD8+ T cells. The antigen specificity of the peripheral T cells that underwent clonal expansion was not determined.

To sequence the TCRbeta CDR3 region, genomic DNA was isolated from the sorted cells. TCRbeta CDR3 regions were sequenced using the immunoSEQ Assay. TCRdb obtained this table from immuneACCESS and retained in-frame rearrangements with V and J assigned. These tables miss some clones; where compared with another copy, unresolved V genes account for less than half of the shortfall, and the remainder is unexplained. In this sample the table shows roughly 70,000 clones, around nine tenths of which occur a single time. The ten largest make up 5% to 6.5% of the sample. CDR1 GTSNPN and CDR2 SVGIG were looked up in the germline V gene (reference sequence). V is cut by 4 bases and J by 1 base, and the space between the germline ends is 13 bases. The CDR3, from cysteine to phenylalanine, totals 14 residues. The only DNA kept is the CDR3, 42 bases in frame from the first base. The trial excluded patients who had a history of autoimmune disease or who were on systemic immunosuppression. Peripheral blood for TCR sequencing was collected from all dose cohorts at baseline, on cycle 4 day 1, and on cycle 7 day 1. The samples were taken from a phase I, first-in-human, multicenter, open-label dose-escalation trial of ivuxolimab. The trial enrolled adults with locally advanced or metastatic head and neck squamous cell, hepatocellular, melanoma or renal cell carcinoma. Before TCR sequencing, CD4+ T cells and CD8+ T cells from peripheral blood were sorted into separate populations.

The sequence derives from an adult with an advanced solid tumor such as melanoma, head and neck, liver or kidney cancer. The starting material was CD4+ or CD8+ T cells sorted from blood, obtained in a trial of the OX40 agonist ivuxolimab. The chain is assembled from TRBV30 and TRBJ1-1, with the D gene not clear enough to name. The nucleotide sequence reads as follows: TGTGCCTGGACGGCAGACAATTGGAACACTGAAGCTTTCTTT. Translation gives CAWTADNWNTEAFF.